These 5 T cell receptor beta chains share one sample of origin, sequenced in a study of T-cell memory formation after mild COVID-19. TCRdb reanalysed the 5' RACE reads using MiXCR and keeps one entry per CDR3 protein. The table shows some 190,000 distinct CDR3 sequences, with roughly 18% occurring only once. Sequencing was performed on PBMCs or a T cell subset sorted from them (not recorded which). The receptors originated from an adult woman who had mild COVID-19 (a few samples of this study predate the infection). Cell type and time point are not known.

There are many counts of this clonotype. V is TRBV24-1 and J is TRBJ1-2, with D possibly TRBD1 on 6 matching bases. Germline V CDR1 and CDR2: KGHDR, SFDVKD. V was cut by 4 bases and J by 6 bases, with 14 bases left in between. This CDR3 has 14 amino acids. This CDR3 reads CATSDGQFWNGYTF. The CDR3 nucleotides read TGTGCCACCAGTGACGGACAGTTCTGGAATGGCTACACCTTC.

This clonotype appeared a few times. This chain links TRBV9 with TRBJ2-5; 7 positions agree with TRBD2. Germline V CDR1 and CDR2: SGDLS, YYNGEE. The CDR3 runs 15 residues. Trimming cost V 4 bases and J 5 bases; bases outside gene matches: 11. CDR3 region: CASSPHRGSGETQYF. CDR3 nucleotides: TGTGCCAGCAGCCCCCACCGGGGTAGCGGGGAGACCCAGTACTTC.

V is TRBV6-2 or TRBV6-3 and J is TRBJ2-1; 7 nucleotides line up with TRBD2. J was trimmed by 6 bases and V by 4 bases; bases with no gene match: 12. Germline V gives CDR1 MNHEY, CDR2 SVGEGT. The CDR3 length is 16 residues. The CDR3 DNA reads as TGTGCCAGCAGTTCCAGTAGAGGGAGGGCCTTCAATGAGCAGTTCTTC. It codes for CASSSSRGRAFNEQFF.

This chain uses TRBV3-1 with TRBJ1-1; D remains ambiguous. Per germline, CDR1 LGHDT and CDR2 YNNKEL (reference sequence). The CDR3 consists of 15 residues. V dropped 4 bases and J dropped 0 bases, with 12 bases sitting between them. The CDR3 bases are TGTGCCAGCAGCCCCCGGTCACGGTTGAACACTGAAGCTTTCTTT. Amino acid sequence: CASSPRSRLNTEAFF.

The sample holds a few counts of this clonotype. The chain has TRBV6-4 and TRBJ1-4; unclear D gene. CDR1 MRHNA and CDR2 SNTAGT come from the germline V gene. Trimming pared 2 bases from V and 16 bases from J, leaving 20 bases between. The CDR3 is 14 residues long. CDR3 protein: CASSDTPNRMKEFF. The DNA for the CDR3 is TGTGCCAGCAGTGACACCCCCAACCGAATGAAAGAGTTTTTT.